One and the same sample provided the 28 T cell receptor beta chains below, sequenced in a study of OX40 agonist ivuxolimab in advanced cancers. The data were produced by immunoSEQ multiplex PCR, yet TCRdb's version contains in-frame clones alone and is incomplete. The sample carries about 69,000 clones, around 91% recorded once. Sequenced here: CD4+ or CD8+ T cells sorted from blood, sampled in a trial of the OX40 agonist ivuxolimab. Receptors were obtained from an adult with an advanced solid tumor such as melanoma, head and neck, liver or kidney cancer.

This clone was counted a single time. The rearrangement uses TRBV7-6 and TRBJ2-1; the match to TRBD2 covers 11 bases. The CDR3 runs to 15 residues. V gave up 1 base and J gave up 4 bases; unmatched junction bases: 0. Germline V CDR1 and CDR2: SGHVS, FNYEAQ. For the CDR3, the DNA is TGTGCCAGCAGCTTAGTAGCGGGGGGGTACAATGAGCAGTTCTTC. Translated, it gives CASSLVAGGYNEQFF.

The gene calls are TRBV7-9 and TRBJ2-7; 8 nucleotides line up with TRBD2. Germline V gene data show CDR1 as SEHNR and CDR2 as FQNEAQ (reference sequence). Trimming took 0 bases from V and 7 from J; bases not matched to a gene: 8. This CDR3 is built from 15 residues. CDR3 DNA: TGTGCCAGCAGCTTAGCTACCGGGACTAGTATTGAGCAGTACTTC. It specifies CASSLATGTSIEQYF. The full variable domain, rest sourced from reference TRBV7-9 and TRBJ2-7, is DTGVSQNPRHKITKRGQNVTFRCDPISEHNRLYWYRQTLGQGPEFLTYFQNEAQLEKSRLLSDRFSAERPKGSFSTLEIQRTEQGDSAMYLCASSLATGTSIEQYFGPGTRLTVT.

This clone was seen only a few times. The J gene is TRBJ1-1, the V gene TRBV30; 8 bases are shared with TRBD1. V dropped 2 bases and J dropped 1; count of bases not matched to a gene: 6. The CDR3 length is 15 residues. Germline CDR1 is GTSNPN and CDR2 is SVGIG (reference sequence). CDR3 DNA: TGTGCCTGGAGTTTTACCGGGACAGGGAACACTGAAGCTTTCTTT. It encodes CAWSFTGTGNTEAFF.

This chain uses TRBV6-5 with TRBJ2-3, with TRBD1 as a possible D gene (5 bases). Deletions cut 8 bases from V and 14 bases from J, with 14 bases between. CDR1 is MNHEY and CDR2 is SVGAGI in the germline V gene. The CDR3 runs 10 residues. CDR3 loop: CASQKGSWYF. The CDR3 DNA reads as TGTGCCAGCCAAAAGGGGTCGTGGTATTTT.

The CDR3 loop reads CASSLATSGLETQYF. Written as DNA, the CDR3 is TGTGCCAGCAGCTTAGCGACTAGCGGGCTAGAGACCCAGTACTTC. The rearrangement joins TRBV7-2 to TRBJ2-5, with TRBD2 identical over 10 bases. The CDR3 spans 15 residues. Germline-derived CDR1 and CDR2 are SGHTA and FQGNSA. V was clipped by 0 bases and J by 4 bases; unmatched bases: 2.

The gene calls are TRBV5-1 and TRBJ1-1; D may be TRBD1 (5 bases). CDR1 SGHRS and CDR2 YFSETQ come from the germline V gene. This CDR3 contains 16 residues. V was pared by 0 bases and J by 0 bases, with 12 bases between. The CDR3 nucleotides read TGCGCCAGCAGCTTGGGGACACACAACATGAACACTGAAGCTTTCTTT. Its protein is CASSLGTHNMNTEAFF.

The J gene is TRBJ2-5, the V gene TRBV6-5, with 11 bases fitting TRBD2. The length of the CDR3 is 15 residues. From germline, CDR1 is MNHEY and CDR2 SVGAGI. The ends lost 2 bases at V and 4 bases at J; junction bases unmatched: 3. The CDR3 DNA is TGTGCCAGCAGTTACGGGCTAGCGGGAGGAGAGACCCAGTACTTC. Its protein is CASSYGLAGGETQYF.

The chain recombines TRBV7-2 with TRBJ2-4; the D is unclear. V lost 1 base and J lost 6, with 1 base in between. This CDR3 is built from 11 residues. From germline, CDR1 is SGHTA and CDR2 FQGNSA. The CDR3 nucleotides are TGTGCCAGCAGCTTAGGAAACATTCAGTACTTC. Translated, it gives CASSLGNIQYF.

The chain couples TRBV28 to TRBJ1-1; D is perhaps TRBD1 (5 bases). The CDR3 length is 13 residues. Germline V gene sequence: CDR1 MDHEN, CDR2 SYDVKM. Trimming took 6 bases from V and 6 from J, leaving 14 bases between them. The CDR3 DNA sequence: TGTGCCAGCAGCCGAGGGAGGGACCCTGAAGCTTTCTTT. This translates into CASSRGRDPEAFF.

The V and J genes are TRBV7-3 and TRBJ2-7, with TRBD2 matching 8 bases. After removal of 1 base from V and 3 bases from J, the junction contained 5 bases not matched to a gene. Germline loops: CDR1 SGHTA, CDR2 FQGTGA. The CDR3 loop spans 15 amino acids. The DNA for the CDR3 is TGTGCCAGCAGCTTAAACAGCGGGGGTATCTACGAGCAGTACTTC. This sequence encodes CASSLNSGGIYEQYF.

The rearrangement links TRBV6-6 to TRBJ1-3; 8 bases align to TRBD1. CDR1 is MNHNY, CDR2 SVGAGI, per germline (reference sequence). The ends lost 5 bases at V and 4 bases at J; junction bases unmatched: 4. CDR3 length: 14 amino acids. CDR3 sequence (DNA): TGTGCCAGCAGTACCGGACAGGGAGGAAACACCATATATTTT. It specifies CASSTGQGGNTIYF.

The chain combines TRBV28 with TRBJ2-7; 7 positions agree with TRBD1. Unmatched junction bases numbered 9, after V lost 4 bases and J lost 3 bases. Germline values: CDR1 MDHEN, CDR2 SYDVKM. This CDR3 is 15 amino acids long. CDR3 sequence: CASSSLTGKSYEQYF. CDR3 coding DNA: TGTGCCAGCAGTTCGCTGACAGGGAAGAGCTACGAGCAGTACTTC.

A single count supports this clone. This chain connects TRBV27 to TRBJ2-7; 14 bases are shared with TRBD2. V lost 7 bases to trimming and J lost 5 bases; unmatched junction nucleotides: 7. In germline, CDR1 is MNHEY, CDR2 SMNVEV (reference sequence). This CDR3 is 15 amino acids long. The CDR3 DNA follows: TGTGCCAGCACGGGGACTAGCGGGAGCACTAACGAGCAGTACTTC. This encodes CASTGTSGSTNEQYF.

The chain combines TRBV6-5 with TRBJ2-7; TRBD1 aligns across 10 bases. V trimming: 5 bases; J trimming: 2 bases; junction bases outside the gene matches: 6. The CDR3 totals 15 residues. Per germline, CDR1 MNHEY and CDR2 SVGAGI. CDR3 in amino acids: CASSNDRGPTYEQYF. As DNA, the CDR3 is TGTGCCAGCAGTAACGACAGGGGGCCCACCTACGAGCAGTACTTC.

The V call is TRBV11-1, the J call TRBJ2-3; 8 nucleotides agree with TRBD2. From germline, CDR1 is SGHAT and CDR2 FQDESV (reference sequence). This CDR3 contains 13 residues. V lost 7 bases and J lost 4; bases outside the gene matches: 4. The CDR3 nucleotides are TGTGCCAGCACCTTGCGGGGGGCAGATACGCAGTATTTT. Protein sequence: CASTLRGADTQYF.

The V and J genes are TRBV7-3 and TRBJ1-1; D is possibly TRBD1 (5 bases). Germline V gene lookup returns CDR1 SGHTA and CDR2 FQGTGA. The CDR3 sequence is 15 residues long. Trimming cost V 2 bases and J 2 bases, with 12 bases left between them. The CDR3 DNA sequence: TGTGCCAGCAGCTTAGCCGGGACGGAAAACACTGAAGCTTTCTTT. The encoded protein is CASSLAGTENTEAFF.

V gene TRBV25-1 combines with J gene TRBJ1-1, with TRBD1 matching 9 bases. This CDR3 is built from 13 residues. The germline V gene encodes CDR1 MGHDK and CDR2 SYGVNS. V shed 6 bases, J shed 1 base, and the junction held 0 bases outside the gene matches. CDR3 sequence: CASRGQGNTEAFF. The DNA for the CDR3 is TGTGCCAGCAGGGGACAGGGGAACACTGAAGCTTTCTTT.

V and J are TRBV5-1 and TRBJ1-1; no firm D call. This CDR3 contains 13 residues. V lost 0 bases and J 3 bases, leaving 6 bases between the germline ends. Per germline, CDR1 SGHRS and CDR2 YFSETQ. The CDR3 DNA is TGCGCCAGCAGCTTGGTGGTTGACACTGAAGCTTTCTTT. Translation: CASSLVVDTEAFF.

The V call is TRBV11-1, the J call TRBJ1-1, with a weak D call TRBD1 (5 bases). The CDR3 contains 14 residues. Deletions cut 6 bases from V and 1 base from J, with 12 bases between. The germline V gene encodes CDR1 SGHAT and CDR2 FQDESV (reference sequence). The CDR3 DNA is TGTGCCAGCAGTTTACGGGGGGGGAACACTGAAGCTTTCTTT. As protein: CASSLRGGNTEAFF.

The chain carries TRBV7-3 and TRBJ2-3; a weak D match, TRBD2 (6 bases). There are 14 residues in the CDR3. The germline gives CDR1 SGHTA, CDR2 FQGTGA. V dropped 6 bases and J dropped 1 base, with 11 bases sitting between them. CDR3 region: CASSPASGTDTQYF. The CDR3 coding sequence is TGTGCCAGCAGTCCAGCTAGCGGCACAGATACGCAGTATTTT.

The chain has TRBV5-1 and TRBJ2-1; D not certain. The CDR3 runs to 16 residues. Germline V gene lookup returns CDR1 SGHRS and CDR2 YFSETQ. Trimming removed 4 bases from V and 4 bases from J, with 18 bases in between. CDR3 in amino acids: CASSPFGRARYNEQFF. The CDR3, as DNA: TGCGCCAGCAGCCCCTTTGGTCGGGCCCGGTACAATGAGCAGTTCTTC. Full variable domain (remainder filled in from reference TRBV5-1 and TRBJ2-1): KAGVTQTPRYLIKTRGQQVTLSCSPISGHRSVSWYQQTPGQGLQFLFEYFSETQRNKGNFPGRFSGRQFSNSRSEMNVSTLELGDSALYLCASSPFGRARYNEQFFGPGTRLTVL.

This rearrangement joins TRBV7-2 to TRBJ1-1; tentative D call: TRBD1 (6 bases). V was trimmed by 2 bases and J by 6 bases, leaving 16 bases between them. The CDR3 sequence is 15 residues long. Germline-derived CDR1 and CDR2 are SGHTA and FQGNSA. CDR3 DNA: TGTGCCAGCAGCTTACTCTTGGGGGCTACGGCTGAAGCTTTCTTT. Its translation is CASSLLLGATAEAFF.

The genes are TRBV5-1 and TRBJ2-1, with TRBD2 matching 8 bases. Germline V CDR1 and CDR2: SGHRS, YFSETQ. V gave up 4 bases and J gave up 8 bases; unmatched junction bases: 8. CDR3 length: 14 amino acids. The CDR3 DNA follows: TGCGCCAGCAGCCGGGGACTAGTGAGCGATGAGCAGTTCTTC. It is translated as CASSRGLVSDEQFF.

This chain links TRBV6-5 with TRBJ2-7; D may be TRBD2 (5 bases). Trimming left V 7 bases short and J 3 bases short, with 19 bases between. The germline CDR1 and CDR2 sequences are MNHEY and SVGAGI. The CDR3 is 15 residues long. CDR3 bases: TGTGCCAGCAAGTTAAGCGCGGGTGTTTTCTACGAGCAGTACTTC. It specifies CASKLSAGVFYEQYF.

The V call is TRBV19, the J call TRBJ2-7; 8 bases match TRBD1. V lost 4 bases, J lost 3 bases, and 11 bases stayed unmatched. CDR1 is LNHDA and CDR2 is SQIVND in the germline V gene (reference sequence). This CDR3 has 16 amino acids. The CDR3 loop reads CASSTHDRGRGYEQYF. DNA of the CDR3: TGTGCCAGTAGTACGCACGACAGGGGACGGGGCTACGAGCAGTACTTC.

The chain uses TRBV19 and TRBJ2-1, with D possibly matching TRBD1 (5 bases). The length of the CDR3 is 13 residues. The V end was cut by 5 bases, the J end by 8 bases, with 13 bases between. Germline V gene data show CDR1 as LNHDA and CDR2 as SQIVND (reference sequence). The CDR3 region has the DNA TGTGCCAGTAGTCGGCAGGGTGGGGATGAGCAGTTCTTC. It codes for CASSRQGGDEQFF.

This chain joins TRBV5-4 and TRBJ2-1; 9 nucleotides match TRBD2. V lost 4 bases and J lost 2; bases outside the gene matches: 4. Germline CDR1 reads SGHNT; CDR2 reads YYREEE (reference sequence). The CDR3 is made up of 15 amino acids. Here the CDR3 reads CASSASGRTYNEQFF. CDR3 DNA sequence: TGTGCCAGCAGCGCAAGCGGGAGGACCTACAATGAGCAGTTCTTC.

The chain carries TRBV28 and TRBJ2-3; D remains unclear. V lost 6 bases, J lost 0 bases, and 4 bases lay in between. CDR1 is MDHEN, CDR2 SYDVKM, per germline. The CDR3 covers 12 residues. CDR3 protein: CASRDSTDTQYF. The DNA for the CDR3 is TGTGCCAGCAGGGACAGCACAGATACGCAGTATTTT.